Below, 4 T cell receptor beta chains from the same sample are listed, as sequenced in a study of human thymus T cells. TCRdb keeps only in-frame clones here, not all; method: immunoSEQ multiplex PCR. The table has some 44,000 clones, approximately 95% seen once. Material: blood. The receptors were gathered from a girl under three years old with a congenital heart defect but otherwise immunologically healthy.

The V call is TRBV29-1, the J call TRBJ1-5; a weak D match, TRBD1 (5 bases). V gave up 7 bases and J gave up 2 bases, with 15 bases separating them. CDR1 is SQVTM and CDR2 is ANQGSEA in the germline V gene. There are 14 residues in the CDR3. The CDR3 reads CSAVAGPGNQPQHF. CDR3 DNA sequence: TGCAGCGCTGTAGCAGGGCCTGGCAATCAGCCCCAGCATTTT. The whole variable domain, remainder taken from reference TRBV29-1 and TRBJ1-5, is SAVISQKPSRDICQRGTSLTIQCQVDSQVTMMFWYRQQPGQSLTLIATANQGSEATYESGFVIDKFPISRPNLTFSTLTVSNMSPEDSSIYLCSAVAGPGNQPQHFGDGTRLSIL.

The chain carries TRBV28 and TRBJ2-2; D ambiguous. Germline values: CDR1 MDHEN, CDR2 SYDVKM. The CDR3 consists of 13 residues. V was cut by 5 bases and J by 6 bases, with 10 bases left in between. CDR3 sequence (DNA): TGTGCCAGCAGTGTCAATATGCCCGGGGAGCTGTTTTTT. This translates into CASSVNMPGELFF.

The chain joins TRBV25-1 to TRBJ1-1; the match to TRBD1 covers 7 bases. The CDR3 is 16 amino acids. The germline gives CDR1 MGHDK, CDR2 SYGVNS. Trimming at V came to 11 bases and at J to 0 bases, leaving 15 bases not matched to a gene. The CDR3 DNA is TGTGCCCCCAGGGGGGGATCCAGCGGGATGAACACTGAAGCTTTCTTT. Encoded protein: CAPRGGSSGMNTEAFF.

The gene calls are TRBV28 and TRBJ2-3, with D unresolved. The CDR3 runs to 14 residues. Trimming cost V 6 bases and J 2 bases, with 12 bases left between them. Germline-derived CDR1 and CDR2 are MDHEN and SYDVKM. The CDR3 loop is CASRPRSDTDTQYF. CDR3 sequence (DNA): TGTGCCAGCAGACCCCGTTCCGACACAGATACGCAGTATTTT.